The present T cell receptor (beta chain) was sequenced within a study of blood T cell repertoires in COVID-19. Study context: Sites across the United States, Italy and Spain contributed samples from acute and convalescent COVID-19. PBMCs, B-cell-depleted T cells, or T cells were the source of the cDNA or gDNA that made up the material.

Germline lookup yields CDR1 MNHEY and CDR2 SMNVEV (reference sequence). There are 16 residues in the CDR3. With 2 bases clipped from V and 5 bases from J, the junction kept 8 bases outside the gene matches. As processed by the authors: Nucleated cell number was recorded as an estimate derived from reference gene primer amplification. The repertoire was sequenced with immunoSEQ multiplex PCR; TCRdb's copy has only in-frame clones and lacks some. Clonal size and the V and J genes are those of that table, whereas D and trimming came from the DNA. The sample holds fewer than 80,000 clones; roughly 89% are singletons and the top ten take about 5%.

This sequence originates from a woman aged 45-65 years with active COVID-19. The specimen sequenced was peripheral blood. The chain couples TRBV27 to TRBJ2-2, with 7 bases matching TRBD2. CDR3 DNA sequence: TGTGCCAGCAGTTTACCCCTGGGCGGGGGAACCGGGGAGCTGTTTTTT. As protein: CASSLPLGGGTGELFF.